These T cell receptor beta chains were read from a single sample in a study of shared clonotypes between healthy human individuals. Data came from immunoSEQ multiplex PCR; TCRdb stores just in-frame clones and leaves some out. The sample has 2 million to 3 million clones; approximately 92% are singletons. What was sequenced was naive CD4+ T cells sorted from blood. The receptors shown here come from a man aged 18 to 29 in good health. The CDR3 runs from the conserved cysteine through the conserved F or W.

>TRBV7-9|TRBJ2-3
CASSLTGGGTDTQYF
>TRBV18|TRBJ2-3
CASSPPGTGSTDTQYF
>TRBV15|TRBJ2-5
CATSRDPKSGQETQYF
>TRBV6-1|TRBJ2-5
CASSEMASGSETQYF
>TRBV6-5|TRBJ2-1
CASSYGVARGEQFF
>TRBV5-1|TRBJ2-5
CASSFTGAGETQYF
>TRBV11-2|TRBJ2-3
CASSLVGDSPDTQYF
>TRBV6-5|TRBJ2-2
CASTSKRPNTGELFF
>TRBV7-8|TRBJ2-5
CASSFTLSGPEGRTQYF
>TRBV9|TRBJ2-5
CASSVSGNQETQYF
>TRBV28|TRBJ1-5
CASSQTGYSNQPQHF
>TRBV12-5|TRBJ1-4
CASATLENEKLFF
>TRBV7-6|TRBJ2-3
CASSLVRTGTDTQYF
>TRBV5-1|TRBJ1-2
CASSLGDRDFYTF
>TRBV18|TRBJ2-3
CASSPPAVAGGSTDTQYF
>TRBV5-8|TRBJ2-7
CASSFHGSQTSYEQYF
>TRBV5-6|TRBJ1-6
CASSRMTEYNSPLHF
>TRBV19|TRBJ2-7
CASSMGQGVGSYEQYF
>TRBV5-6|TRBJ1-2
CASSLAQGAFGYTF